This T cell receptor beta chain was sequenced in a study of T cell changes during pregnancy in multiple sclerosis. Germline assignment: CDR1 SEHNR and CDR2 FQNEAQ (reference sequence). This CDR3 is built from 16 residues. V dropped 1 base and J dropped 7 bases, with 16 bases sitting between them. Some clones are missing from TCRdb's copy, which holds only in-frame ones; the method was immunoSEQ multiplex PCR. The sample has some 52,000 clones, roughly 92% seen once; the top ten hold roughly 0.71%. Sample: CD4+ T cells from peripheral blood mononuclear cells, taken in the third trimester of pregnancy. V gene TRBV7-9 combines with J gene TRBJ1-4; D uncertain. The source is a female donor with multiple sclerosis, enrolled in a pregnancy study. CDR3 sequence: CASSLEGAGLGEKLFF. The CDR3, as DNA: TGTGCCAGCAGCTTAGAGGGAGCGGGGTTGGGTGAAAAACTGTTTTTT. The full variable domain, in which reference TRBV7-9 and TRBJ1-4 provide the parts outside the CDR3, is DTGVSQNPRHKITKRGQNVTFRCDPISEHNRLYWYRQTLGQGPEFLTYFQNEAQLEKSRLLSDRFSAERPKGSFSTLEIQRTEQGDSAMYLCASSLEGAGLGEKLFFGSGTQLSVL.